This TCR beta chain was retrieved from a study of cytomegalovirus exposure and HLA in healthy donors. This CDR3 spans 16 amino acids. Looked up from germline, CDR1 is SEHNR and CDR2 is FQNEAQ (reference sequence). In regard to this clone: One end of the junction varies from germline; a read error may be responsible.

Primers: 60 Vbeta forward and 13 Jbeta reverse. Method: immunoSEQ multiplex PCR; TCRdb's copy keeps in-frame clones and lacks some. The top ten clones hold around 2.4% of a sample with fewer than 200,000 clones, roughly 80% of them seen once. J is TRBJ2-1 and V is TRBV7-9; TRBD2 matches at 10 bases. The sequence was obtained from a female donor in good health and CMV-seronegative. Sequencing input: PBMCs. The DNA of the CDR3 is TGTTCCAGCAGCTTGGGGGGGAGCGGGAGGGCCAATGAGCAGTTCTTC. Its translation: CSSSLGGSGRANEQFF.